The 17 T cell receptor beta chains reported below all come from one sample, sequenced in a study of T cells in Graves' hyperthyroidism and ophthalmopathy. RNA transcripts served as the template for amplifying TCR beta CDR3 regions. HTBI primers were employed in a first-round RT-PCR of the TCR CDR3. MiXCR was run by TCRdb on the multiplex PCR reads, yielding one entry per CDR3 protein. The table shows hundreds of thousands of distinct CDR3 sequences, with over 11% occurring only once. The sample taken for sequencing was blood. These receptors all stem from a woman under 40 with Graves' hyperthyroidism that later progressed to Graves' ophthalmopathy.

The chain has TRBV12-3 or TRBV12-4 and TRBJ1-1; D is uncertain. The CDR3 extends over 15 amino acids. V lost 4 bases, J lost 1 base, and 13 bases lay in between. CDR3 amino acids: CASSSPAAQNTEAFF. In DNA, the CDR3 is TGTGCCAGCAGTTCCCCGGCAGCTCAGAACACTGAAGCTTTCTTT.

This clonotype was observed many times. This chain connects TRBV27 to TRBJ2-3, with 11 bases matching TRBD2. Germline CDR1 is MNHEY and CDR2 is SMNVEV (reference sequence). Unmatched junction bases numbered 9, after V lost 4 bases and J lost 6 bases. The CDR3 length is 16 residues. The CDR3 protein is CASSYLLAGEFDTQYF. The DNA of the CDR3 is TGTGCCAGCAGTTATCTACTAGCGGGAGAGTTTGATACGCAGTATTTT.

This clonotype was observed at least ten times. V gene TRBV7-8 combines with J gene TRBJ1-6; D possibly corresponds to TRBD1 (5 bases). Germline CDR1 SGHVS, CDR2 FQNEAQ. The germline V and J ends were trimmed by 5 bases and 11 bases, with 19 bases remaining between them. The CDR3 is 15 residues long. CDR3 sequence (DNA): TGTGCCAGCAGCCGGACAAGGGGCGAATTCACACCCCTCCACTTT. Encoded protein: CASSRTRGEFTPLHF. The full variable domain, with the rest looked up from reference TRBV7-8 and TRBJ1-6, is GAGVSQSPRYKVAKRGQDVALRCDPISGHVSLFWYQQALGQGPEFLTYFQNEAQLDKSGLPSDRFFAERPEGSVSTLKIQRTQQEDSAVYLCASSRTRGEFTPLHFGNGTRLTVT.

The chain is built from TRBV27 and TRBJ2-1, with 9 positions matching TRBD2. Germline loops: CDR1 MNHEY, CDR2 SMNVEV (reference sequence). V was pared by 3 bases and J by 8 bases, with 8 bases of the junction left unmatched. This CDR3 is built from 15 residues. DNA of the CDR3: TGTGCCAGCAGTTTTTTACTAGCGGGTAGGCATGAGCAGTTCTTC. It yields the protein CASSFLLAGRHEQFF.

The CDR3 is CSARDKSRNTEAFF. CDR3 bases: TGCAGTGCTAGAGATAAATCTAGGAACACTGAAGCTTTCTTT. The rearrangement uses TRBV20-1 and TRBJ1-1, with D unresolved. The germline V gene has CDR1 DFQATT and CDR2 SNEGSKA (reference sequence). Trimming took 0 bases from V and 1 from J, leaving 9 bases between them. This CDR3 is built from 14 residues.

This clonotype showed up many times. J is TRBJ1-2 and V is TRBV28; no reliable D call. V lost 6 bases, J lost 8 bases, and 19 bases lay in between. The CDR3 extends over 14 amino acids. CDR1 MDHEN and CDR2 SYDVKM come from the germline V gene. CDR3 sequence reads: CASSPDRRDEGYTF. Written as DNA, the CDR3 is TGTGCCAGCAGCCCCGATAGGCGGGATGAAGGCTACACCTTC.

The CDR3 here is CASSLGPGRESYEQYF. Written as DNA, the CDR3 is TGCGCCAGCAGCTTGGGCCCGGGCAGGGAAAGCTACGAGCAGTACTTC. This chain uses TRBV5-1 with TRBJ2-7; possibly TRBD1 for D (5 bases). The germline V gene has CDR1 SGHRS and CDR2 YFSETQ. The CDR3 has 16 amino acids. V shed 0 bases and J shed 3 bases, with 16 bases lying between them.

The chain combines TRBV5-1 with TRBJ2-3; no definite D call. The CDR3 is 16 residues long. The germline gives CDR1 SGHRS, CDR2 YFSETQ. V shed 0 bases and J shed 1 base, with 12 bases lying between them. The CDR3 DNA reads TGCGCCAGCAGCTTGGTGGGGAATCGGGGCACAGATACGCAGTATTTT. Protein sequence: CASSLVGNRGTDTQYF. The whole variable domain, filled in from reference TRBV5-1 and TRBJ2-3, reads KAGVTQTPRYLIKTRGQQVTLSCSPISGHRSVSWYQQTPGQGLQFLFEYFSETQRNKGNFPGRFSGRQFSNSRSEMNVSTLELGDSALYLCASSLVGNRGTDTQYFGPGTRLTVL.

This clonotype was detected ten times or more. This sequence joins TRBV20-1 and TRBJ2-5; weak D call: TRBD2 (5 bases). The CDR3 is 15 amino acids. The V gene's germline CDR1 is DFQATT and CDR2 SNEGSKA (reference sequence). The V end was cut by 0 bases, the J end by 2 bases, with 13 bases between. The CDR3 coding sequence is TGCAGTGCTAGAGAACCGCTCGGACTTCAAGAGACCCAGTACTTC. This gives the protein CSAREPLGLQETQYF.

This clonotype was seen at least ten times. V is TRBV25-1 and J is TRBJ1-2; possible D gene TRBD1, 5 bases. V dropped 2 bases and J dropped 3 bases, with 7 bases sitting between them. This CDR3 spans 13 amino acids. Germline CDR1 and CDR2: MGHDK and SYGVNS. The CDR3 region is CASSEQGDYGYTF. CDR3 bases: TGTGCCAGCAGTGAACAGGGTGACTATGGCTACACCTTC.

This clonotype has a count of ten or more. The chain couples TRBV12-5 to TRBJ2-1, with TRBD2 matching 7 bases. The length of the CDR3 is 17 residues. The V gene end was trimmed by 6 bases and the J gene end by 0 bases; junction bases not matched to a gene: 11. From germline, CDR1 is LGHNT and CDR2 FRNRAP. In DNA, the CDR3 is TGTGCTAGTGGATCAGCGGGAACCGCACCCTCCTACAATGAGCAGTTCTTC. This gives the protein CASGSAGTAPSYNEQFF.

This chain uses TRBV4-3 with TRBJ2-2; 11 bases are shared with TRBD2. This CDR3 has 16 amino acids. Germline V gene lookup returns CDR1 LGHNA and CDR2 YSLEER. V lost 3 bases and J lost 3; bases outside the gene matches: 3. The CDR3 region has the DNA TGCGCCAGCAGCCAGGGGGGACTAGCGGACACCGGGGAGCTGTTTTTT. Translated: CASSQGGLADTGELFF.

This clonotype was observed many times. The genes are TRBV6-6 and TRBJ2-3; tentatively, D is TRBD2 (7 bases). Germline CDR1 and CDR2: MNHNY and SVGAGI (reference sequence). This CDR3 comprises 15 residues. V shed 1 base and J shed 2 bases, with 10 bases lying between them. This chain's CDR3 is CASSYWAGATDTQYF. In DNA, the CDR3 is TGTGCCAGCAGTTACTGGGCGGGGGCCACAGATACGCAGTATTTT.

This clonotype was seen at least ten times. The gene calls are TRBV5-1 and TRBJ1-1, with unresolved D. CDR3 length equals 13 residues. Trimming left V 2 bases short and J 1 base short, with 6 bases between. Germline V lookup: CDR1 SGHRS, CDR2 YFSETQ. The CDR3 loop is CASSFTWNTEAFF. The DNA for the CDR3 is TGCGCCAGCAGCTTCACGTGGAACACTGAAGCTTTCTTT. Supplemented by reference TRBV5-1 and TRBJ1-1, the full variable domain reads KAGVTQTPRYLIKTRGQQVTLSCSPISGHRSVSWYQQTPGQGLQFLFEYFSETQRNKGNFPGRFSGRQFSNSRSEMNVSTLELGDSALYLCASSFTWNTEAFFGQGTRLTVV.

This clonotype was seen repeatedly, ten times or more. This chain links TRBV12-3 or TRBV12-4 with TRBJ2-5, with D tentatively TRBD1 (6 bases). Trimming took 6 bases from V and 4 from J, leaving 12 bases between them. CDR3 size: 13 residues. CDR3 nucleotide sequence: TGTGCCAGCAGCACAGGGCTAGTAGAGACCCAGTACTTC. Encoded protein: CASSTGLVETQYF.

The table lists this clonotype with a few counts. The V and J genes are TRBV30 and TRBJ2-2, with D unclear. Germline V gene data show CDR1 as GTSNPN and CDR2 as SVGIG (reference sequence). This CDR3 is 14 amino acids long. The V end was cut by 6 bases, the J end by 1 base, with 12 bases between. The chain's CDR3 is CACDRTVNTGELFF. In DNA, the CDR3 is TGTGCCTGTGATAGGACGGTGAACACCGGGGAGCTGTTTTTT.

This clonotype was observed many times. This chain joins TRBV28 and TRBJ2-1; 13 nucleotides match TRBD2. With 8 bases clipped from V and 9 bases from J, the junction kept 4 bases outside the gene matches. The CDR3 extends over 13 amino acids. Per the germline V gene, CDR1 is MDHEN and CDR2 is SYDVKM. In nucleotides, the CDR3 is TGTGCCAGCGCGGGACTAGCGGGATTTGAGCAGTTCTTC. Protein product: CASAGLAGFEQFF.